This TCR beta chain was retrieved from a study of sequential checkpoint blockade in melanoma. This clone was observed a handful of times. The treatment here: randomized to nivolumab then ipilimumab (arm A) or the reverse (arm B). From thawed PBMCs, live CD3+CD8+ cells negative for CD19 and CD56 were sorted. CDR3 length: 13 residues. Germline assignment: CDR1 MNHEY and CDR2 SMNVEV (reference sequence). The V segment lost 10 bases and the J segment 7 bases; nucleotides outside the gene matches: 5. TCRdb keeps only in-frame clones here, not all; method: immunoSEQ multiplex PCR. The table has approximately 12,000 clones, less than 70% seen once.

This TCR derives from a human donor with melanoma. Sequenced material: CD8+ T cells sorted from blood (inferred from file names), taken from a patient given nivolumab and ipilimumab in sequence. The chain carries TRBV27 and TRBJ2-2, with TRBD1 matching over 11 bases. The CDR3 is CATSDRGHGELFF. The CDR3 region has the DNA TGTGCCACCTCGGACAGGGGGCACGGGGAGCTGTTTTTT.